A selection of T cell receptor beta chains follows, all from one sample in a study of molecular identifiers for immune sequencing clone quantification. TCRdb analysed the PCR reads with MiXCR anew, one entry per CDR3 protein. The sample lists 400,000 to 600,000 distinct CDR3 sequences; about a quarter were seen once. Sequencing was carried out using naive CD8+ T cells from blood, with Jurkat cell RNA spiked in. Receptors were obtained from a human donor in good health. Some libraries in this study had Jurkat cell RNA spiked in. The CDR3 runs from the conserved cysteine through the conserved F or W. D genes are given only for firm matches. Expanded clones get a size class; other rows say once, few or many, or leave the size out.

j_gene: TRBJ1-4
d_gene: NA
len: 16
abundance: NA
v_gene: TRBV13
CDR3nt: TGTGCCAGCAGCTCCTTACACTCACAGGGCCAGGAAAAACTGTTTTTT
CDR3aa: CASSSLHSQGQEKLFF

j_gene: TRBJ1-2
d_gene: NA
len: 14
abundance: NA
v_gene: TRBV6-2/TRBV6-3
CDR3nt: TGTGCCAGCAGTTACCCCGGACGGACCGATGGCTACACCTTC
CDR3aa: CASSYPGRTDGYTF

j_gene: TRBJ2-2
d_gene: TRBD2
len: 15
abundance: few
v_gene: TRBV27
CDR3nt: TGTGCCAGCAGTTTATTTGCGGGAGGGGACGGGGAGCTGTTTTTT
CDR3aa: CASSLFAGGDGELFF

j_gene: TRBJ2-4
d_gene: NA
len: 13
abundance: few
v_gene: TRBV19
CDR3nt: TGTGCCACATCGACCCATGCCAAAAACATTCAGTACTTC
CDR3aa: CATSTHAKNIQYF

j_gene: TRBJ2-6
d_gene: NA
len: 19
abundance: NA
v_gene: TRBV19
CDR3nt: TGTGCCAGTAGCCTACATGGGACCGACACCCTCTCTGGGGCCAACGTCCTGACTTTC
CDR3aa: CASSLHGTDTLSGANVLTF

j_gene: TRBJ1-1
d_gene: NA
len: 12
abundance: many
v_gene: TRBV7-9
CDR3nt: TGTGCCAGCAGCTTAGCTGGAGCTGAAGCTTTCTTT
CDR3aa: CASSLAGAEAFF

j_gene: TRBJ2-7
d_gene: NA
len: 14
abundance: NA
v_gene: TRBV5-4
CDR3nt: TGTGCCAGCAGCTTTGGTAGGGGTTCCTACGAGCAGTACTTC
CDR3aa: CASSFGRGSYEQYF

j_gene: TRBJ2-7
d_gene: TRBD1
len: 16
abundance: once
v_gene: TRBV7-9
CDR3nt: TGTGCCAGCACCGTATCCGGGACAGGGCCCTCCTACGAGCAGTACTTC
CDR3aa: CASTVSGTGPSYEQYF

j_gene: TRBJ1-6
d_gene: NA
len: 17
abundance: NA
v_gene: TRBV7-5
CDR3nt: TGTATCTCCGTGCCAGCAGCTTCTCCCTACAGGGACTCACCCCTCCACTTT
CDR3aa: CISVPAASPYRDSPLHF

j_gene: TRBJ2-5
d_gene: NA
len: 12
abundance: few
v_gene: TRBV14
CDR3nt: TGTGCCAGCAGCCAAGTTTTCGAGACCCAGTACTTC
CDR3aa: CASSQVFETQYF

j_gene: TRBJ1-1
d_gene: TRBD1
len: 13
abundance: many
v_gene: TRBV6-5
CDR3nt: TGTGCCAGCAAAGACAGGGAGGACACTGAAGCTTTCTTT
CDR3aa: CASKDREDTEAFF

j_gene: TRBJ2-6
d_gene: NA
len: 18
abundance: many
v_gene: TRBV7-2
CDR3nt: TGTGCCAGCAGCTTAGCTGAGAGACGGAGCTCTGGGGCCAACGTCCTGACTTTC
CDR3aa: CASSLAERRSSGANVLTF

j_gene: TRBJ2-7
d_gene: NA
len: 13
abundance: NA
v_gene: TRBV7-9
CDR3nt: TGTGCCAGCAGCTGGAAACCAGGGGACGAGCAGTACTTC
CDR3aa: CASSWKPGDEQYF

j_gene: TRBJ1-1
d_gene: TRBD1
len: 13
abundance: many
v_gene: TRBV4-1
CDR3nt: TGCGCCAGCATTGACAGGGGGAAGACTGAAGCTTTCTTT
CDR3aa: CASIDRGKTEAFF

j_gene: TRBJ1-4
d_gene: NA
len: 14
abundance: NA
v_gene: TRBV19
CDR3nt: TGTGCCAGTAACCAGGGGACGGCGAATGAAAAACTGTTTTTT
CDR3aa: CASNQGTANEKLFF

j_gene: TRBJ2-3
d_gene: NA
len: 13
abundance: many
v_gene: TRBV29-1
CDR3nt: TGCAGCGTTGAAAAGACCGAGCCAGATACGCAGTATTTT
CDR3aa: CSVEKTEPDTQYF

j_gene: TRBJ1-5
d_gene: NA
len: 14
abundance: many
v_gene: TRBV28
CDR3nt: TGTGCCAGCAGTTTATCAGGGGACAATCAGCCCCAGCATTTT
CDR3aa: CASSLSGDNQPQHF

j_gene: TRBJ2-7
d_gene: TRBD2
len: 16
abundance: few
v_gene: TRBV9
CDR3nt: TGTGCCAGCAGCGTAGGAGCCGAGCGGGATGCCTACGAGCAGTACTTC
CDR3aa: CASSVGAERDAYEQYF

j_gene: TRBJ2-2
d_gene: TRBD2
len: 16
abundance: few
v_gene: TRBV19
CDR3nt: TGTGCCAGTAGTACAAGGGGACTAGCGGGAGGCGGGGAGCTGTTTTTT
CDR3aa: CASSTRGLAGGGELFF

j_gene: TRBJ2-3
d_gene: NA
len: 12
abundance: NA
v_gene: TRBV7-9
CDR3nt: TGTGCCAGCAGCTGGAGATCTGATACGCAGTATTTT
CDR3aa: CASSWRSDTQYF

j_gene: TRBJ2-1
d_gene: TRBD2
len: 17
abundance: few
v_gene: TRBV5-1
CDR3nt: TGCGCCAGCAGCCCTCCGCCCGGGTCGGGAGGAGGAGATGAGCAGTTCTTC
CDR3aa: CASSPPPGSGGGDEQFF

j_gene: TRBJ2-1
d_gene: TRBD2
len: 18
abundance: NA
v_gene: TRBV6-6
CDR3nt: TGTGCCAGCAGTTACGATGCTTGGTTTCGCGGGGGGGACGATGAGCAGTTCTTC
CDR3aa: CASSYDAWFRGGDDEQFF

j_gene: TRBJ2-5
d_gene: NA
len: 13
abundance: NA
v_gene: TRBV6-6
CDR3nt: TGTGCCAGCAGTTACTCGACGACAGGGACCCAGTACTTC
CDR3aa: CASSYSTTGTQYF

j_gene: TRBJ1-5
d_gene: NA
len: 14
abundance: few
v_gene: TRBV6-2/TRBV6-3
CDR3nt: TGTGCCAGCAGTTCTCCCCTGAGCAATCAGCCCCAGCATTTT
CDR3aa: CASSSPLSNQPQHF

j_gene: TRBJ1-6
d_gene: NA
len: 14
abundance: few
v_gene: TRBV6-2/TRBV6-3
CDR3nt: TGTGCCAGCAGTTACTTCGAGTCGGGTTCACCCCTCCACTTT
CDR3aa: CASSYFESGSPLHF

j_gene: TRBJ2-3
d_gene: TRBD2
len: 20
abundance: few
v_gene: TRBV7-9
CDR3nt: TGTGCCAGCAGCACAAATAATCTAAGCGGGGGCCTACCTATCACAGATACGCAGTATTTT
CDR3aa: CASSTNNLSGGLPITDTQYF

j_gene: TRBJ1-5
d_gene: NA
len: 14
abundance: NA
v_gene: TRBV30
CDR3nt: TGTGCCTGGGGTCCAGGGAATAGCAATCAGCCCCAGCATTTT
CDR3aa: CAWGPGNSNQPQHF

j_gene: TRBJ2-3
d_gene: NA
len: 15
abundance: NA
v_gene: TRBV9
CDR3nt: TGTGCCAGCAGCGTAGGCGGCGGGGTGATAGATACGCAGTATTTT
CDR3aa: CASSVGGGVIDTQYF

j_gene: TRBJ1-4
d_gene: NA
len: 16
abundance: few
v_gene: TRBV2
CDR3nt: TGTGCCAGCAGTGAAGGAGGCGGTCGGTATCCGGAAAAACTGTTTTTT
CDR3aa: CASSEGGGRYPEKLFF

j_gene: TRBJ2-3
d_gene: NA
len: 16
abundance: many
v_gene: TRBV4-3
CDR3nt: TGCGCCAGCAGCCAAGATACGGGAACCAGCACAGATACGCAGTATTTT
CDR3aa: CASSQDTGTSTDTQYF

j_gene: TRBJ2-7
d_gene: NA
len: 13
abundance: few
v_gene: TRBV25-1
CDR3nt: TGTGCCAGCGGAATATCATCAGGGTACGAGCAGTACTTC
CDR3aa: CASGISSGYEQYF

j_gene: TRBJ2-3
d_gene: TRBD2
len: 18
abundance: NA
v_gene: TRBV4-1
CDR3nt: TGCGCCAGCAGCCCTGGGACTAGCGGGGTGCCTAGCACAGATACGCAGTATTTT
CDR3aa: CASSPGTSGVPSTDTQYF

j_gene: TRBJ1-5
d_gene: NA
len: 14
abundance: NA
v_gene: TRBV19
CDR3nt: TGTGCCAGTGGTATAGGGGGGGACGGTCAGCCCCAGCATTTT
CDR3aa: CASGIGGDGQPQHF

j_gene: TRBJ2-1
d_gene: TRBD2
len: 15
abundance: NA
v_gene: TRBV19
CDR3nt: TGTGCCAGTAACCTGGGACTAGCGGGCTACAATGAGCAGTTCTTC
CDR3aa: CASNLGLAGYNEQFF

j_gene: TRBJ2-3
d_gene: NA
len: 18
abundance: many
v_gene: TRBV7-2
CDR3nt: TGTGCCAGCAGCTCTCCGAGACACCTTGCTAGCGGCACAGATACGCAGTATTTT
CDR3aa: CASSSPRHLASGTDTQYF

j_gene: TRBJ2-5
d_gene: TRBD2
len: 18
abundance: many
v_gene: TRBV28
CDR3nt: TGTGCCAGCAGTTTAGCCGCTAGCGGGAGGAGCCCTACTGGGACCCAGTACTTC
CDR3aa: CASSLAASGRSPTGTQYF

j_gene: TRBJ2-7
d_gene: TRBD2
len: 15
abundance: few
v_gene: TRBV5-1
CDR3nt: TGCGCCCGCAGCGCGGTGGGGGGGGAGTGGTACGAGCAGTACTTC
CDR3aa: CARSAVGGEWYEQYF

j_gene: TRBJ2-5
d_gene: TRBD1
len: 16
abundance: NA
v_gene: TRBV3-1
CDR3nt: TGTGCCCGCAGCCCCAAGCTCGCGACAGGGACGGAGACCCAGTACTTC
CDR3aa: CARSPKLATGTETQYF

j_gene: TRBJ1-5
d_gene: NA
len: 19
abundance: NA
v_gene: TRBV16
CDR3nt: TGTGCCCGCCGCCAATCGACAGGCCAGGGATCCTATAGCAATCCGCCCCCGCATTTT
CDR3aa: CARRQSTGQGSYSNPPPHF

j_gene: TRBJ2-1
d_gene: TRBD2
len: 14
abundance: NA
v_gene: TRBV27
CDR3nt: TGTGCCAGCACTTCATTGGGAGGGTCCAATGAGCAGTTCTTC
CDR3aa: CASTSLGGSNEQFF

j_gene: TRBJ2-7
d_gene: TRBD1
len: 14
abundance: NA
v_gene: TRBV9
CDR3nt: TGTGCCAGCAGCGGTCTATACAGGGGGGACGAGCAGTACTTC
CDR3aa: CASSGLYRGDEQYF

j_gene: TRBJ2-3
d_gene: NA
len: 13
abundance: NA
v_gene: TRBV14
CDR3nt: TGTGCCAGCAGCCGCCGGGGAGTGGATACGCAGTATTTT
CDR3aa: CASSRRGVDTQYF

j_gene: TRBJ2-7
d_gene: TRBD1
len: 13
abundance: few
v_gene: TRBV4-1
CDR3nt: TGCGCCAGCAGCCAAGCTACCAGGGGGGAGCAGTACTTC
CDR3aa: CASSQATRGEQYF

j_gene: TRBJ1-3
d_gene: NA
len: 14
abundance: NA
v_gene: TRBV29-1
CDR3nt: TGCAGCGTTGAACAGGGGCTCTCTGGAAACACCATATATTTT
CDR3aa: CSVEQGLSGNTIYF

j_gene: TRBJ1-1
d_gene: TRBD1
len: 14
abundance: few
v_gene: TRBV6-5
CDR3nt: TGTGCCAGCAGTCGTTACAGGGGGAACACTGAAGCTTTCTTT
CDR3aa: CASSRYRGNTEAFF

j_gene: TRBJ1-2
d_gene: TRBD1
len: 13
abundance: NA
v_gene: TRBV2
CDR3nt: TGTGCCAGCACCGGACAGGGGGCGCCTGGCTACACCTTC
CDR3aa: CASTGQGAPGYTF

j_gene: TRBJ1-1
d_gene: NA
len: 12
abundance: many
v_gene: TRBV6-6
CDR3nt: TGTGCCAGCAGTTACTTGAACAGTGAAGCTTTCTTT
CDR3aa: CASSYLNSEAFF

j_gene: TRBJ2-7
d_gene: NA
len: 16
abundance: few
v_gene: TRBV4-1
CDR3nt: TGCGCCAGCAGCCAAGAGTTGCGGGACGCCTCCTACGAGCAGTACTTC
CDR3aa: CASSQELRDASYEQYF

j_gene: TRBJ2-1
d_gene: TRBD2
len: 16
abundance: many
v_gene: TRBV24-1
CDR3nt: TGTGCCACCAGTGAGTCAGCGGGAGTCACCTACAATGAGCAGTTCTTC
CDR3aa: CATSESAGVTYNEQFF

j_gene: TRBJ1-1
d_gene: NA
len: 12
abundance: NA
v_gene: TRBV20-1
CDR3nt: TGCAGTGCCCCATCCGGGGGTACTGAAGCTTTCTTT
CDR3aa: CSAPSGGTEAFF

j_gene: TRBJ2-1
d_gene: TRBD2
len: 16
abundance: many
v_gene: TRBV2
CDR3nt: TGTGCCAGCAGACCGACTAGCGGCCGTTCCTACAATGAGCAGTTCTTC
CDR3aa: CASRPTSGRSYNEQFF

j_gene: TRBJ2-3
d_gene: NA
len: 15
abundance: few
v_gene: TRBV14
CDR3nt: TGTGCCAGCAGCCCGACACTTGGGGGAGCAGATACGCAGTATTTT
CDR3aa: CASSPTLGGADTQYF

j_gene: TRBJ2-6
d_gene: NA
len: 15
abundance: many
v_gene: TRBV5-6
CDR3nt: TGTGCCAGCAGCGGGGTCGATTCTGGGGCCAACGTCCTGACTTTC
CDR3aa: CASSGVDSGANVLTF

j_gene: TRBJ2-1
d_gene: NA
len: 16
abundance: NA
v_gene: TRBV25-1
CDR3nt: TGTGCCAGCAGTGAAATAGTTGGGTCCCCGAGGGGTGAGCAGTTCTTC
CDR3aa: CASSEIVGSPRGEQFF